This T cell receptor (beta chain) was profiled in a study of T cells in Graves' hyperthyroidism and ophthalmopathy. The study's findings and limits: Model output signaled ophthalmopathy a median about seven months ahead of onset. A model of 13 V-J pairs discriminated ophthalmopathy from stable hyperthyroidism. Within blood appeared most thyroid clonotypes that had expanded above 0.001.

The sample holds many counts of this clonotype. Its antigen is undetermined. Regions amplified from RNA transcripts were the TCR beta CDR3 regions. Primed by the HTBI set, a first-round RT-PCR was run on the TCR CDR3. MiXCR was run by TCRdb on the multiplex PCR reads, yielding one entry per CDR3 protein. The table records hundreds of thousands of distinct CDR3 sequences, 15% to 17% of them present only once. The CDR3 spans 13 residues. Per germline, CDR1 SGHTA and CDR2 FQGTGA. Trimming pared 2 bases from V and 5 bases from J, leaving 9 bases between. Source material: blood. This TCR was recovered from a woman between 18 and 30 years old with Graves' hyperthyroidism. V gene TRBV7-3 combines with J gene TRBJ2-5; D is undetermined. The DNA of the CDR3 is TGTGCCAGCAGCTTATTGGCATCGGAGACCCAGTACTTC. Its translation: CASSLLASETQYF.